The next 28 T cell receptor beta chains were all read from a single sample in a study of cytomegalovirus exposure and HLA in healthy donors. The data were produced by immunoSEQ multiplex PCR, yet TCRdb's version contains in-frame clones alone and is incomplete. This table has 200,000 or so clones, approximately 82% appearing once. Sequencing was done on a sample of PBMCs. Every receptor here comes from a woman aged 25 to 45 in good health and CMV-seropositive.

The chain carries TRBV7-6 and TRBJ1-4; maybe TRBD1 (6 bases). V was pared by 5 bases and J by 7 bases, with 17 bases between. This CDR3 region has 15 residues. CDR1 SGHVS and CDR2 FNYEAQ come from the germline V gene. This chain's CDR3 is CASSPLTGSSEKLFF. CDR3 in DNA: TGTGCCAGCAGCCCTCTTACAGGGAGTAGTGAAAAACTGTTTTTT.

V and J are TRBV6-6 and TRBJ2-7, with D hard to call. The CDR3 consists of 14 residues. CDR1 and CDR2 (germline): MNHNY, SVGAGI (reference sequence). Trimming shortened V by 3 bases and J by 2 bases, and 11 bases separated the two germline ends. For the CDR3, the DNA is TGTGCCAGCAGTTATCGGCAGGTCCCCTACGAGCAGTACTTC. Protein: CASSYRQVPYEQYF.

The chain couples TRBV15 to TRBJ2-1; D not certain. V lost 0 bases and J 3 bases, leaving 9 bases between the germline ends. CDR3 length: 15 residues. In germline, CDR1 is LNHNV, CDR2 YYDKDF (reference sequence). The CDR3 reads CATSRDLGSYNEQFF. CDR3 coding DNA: TGTGCCACCAGCAGAGATCTTGGTAGCTACAATGAGCAGTTCTTC.

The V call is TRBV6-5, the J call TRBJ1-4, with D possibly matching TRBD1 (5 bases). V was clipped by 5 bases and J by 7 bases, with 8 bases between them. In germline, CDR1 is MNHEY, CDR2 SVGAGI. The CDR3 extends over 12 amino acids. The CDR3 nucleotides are TGTGCCAGCAGTCGGAGGGGTGAAAAACTGTTTTTT. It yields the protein CASSRRGEKLFF.

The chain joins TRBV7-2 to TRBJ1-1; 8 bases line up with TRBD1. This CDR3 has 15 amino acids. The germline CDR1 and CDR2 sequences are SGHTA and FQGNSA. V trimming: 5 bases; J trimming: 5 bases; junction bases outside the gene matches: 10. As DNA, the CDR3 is TGTGCCAGCAGCGAAGGACGGACAGGGAATACTGAAGCTTTCTTT. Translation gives CASSEGRTGNTEAFF.

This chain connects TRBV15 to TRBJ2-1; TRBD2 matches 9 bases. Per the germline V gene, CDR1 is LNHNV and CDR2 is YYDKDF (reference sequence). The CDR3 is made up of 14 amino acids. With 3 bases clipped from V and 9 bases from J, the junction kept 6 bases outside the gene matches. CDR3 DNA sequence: TGTGCCACCAGCAGTGGGACTAGCCCAAGTGAGCAGTTCTTC. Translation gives CATSSGTSPSEQFF.

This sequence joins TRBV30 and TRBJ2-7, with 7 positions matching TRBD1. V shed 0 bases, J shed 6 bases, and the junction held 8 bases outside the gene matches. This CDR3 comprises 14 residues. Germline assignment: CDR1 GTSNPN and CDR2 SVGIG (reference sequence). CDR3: CAWSVGTVVGEQYF. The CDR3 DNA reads TGTGCCTGGAGTGTCGGGACAGTGGTCGGCGAGCAGTACTTC.

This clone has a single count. Here the CDR3 reads CASSLGREFGIGELFF. The DNA for the CDR3 is TGTGCCAGCAGCTTAGGACGGGAGTTCGGGATCGGGGAGCTGTTTTTT. The chain links TRBV13 to TRBJ2-2; the D gene is possibly TRBD2 (6 bases). CDR3 length equals 16 residues. The germline V gene encodes CDR1 PRHDT and CDR2 FYEKMQ (reference sequence). V was shortened by 0 bases and J by 7 bases, with 15 bases between the two germline ends.

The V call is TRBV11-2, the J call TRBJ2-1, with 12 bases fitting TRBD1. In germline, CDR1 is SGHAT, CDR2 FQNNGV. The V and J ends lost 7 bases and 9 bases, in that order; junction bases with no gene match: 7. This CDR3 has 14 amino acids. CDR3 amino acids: CASNWDRGLGEQFF. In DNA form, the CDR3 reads TGTGCCAGCAACTGGGACAGGGGGCTGGGTGAGCAGTTCTTC.

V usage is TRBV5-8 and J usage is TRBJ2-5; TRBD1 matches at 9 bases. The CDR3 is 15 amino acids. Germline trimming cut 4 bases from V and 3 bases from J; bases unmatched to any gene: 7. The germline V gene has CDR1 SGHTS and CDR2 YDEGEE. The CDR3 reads CASSVGTGREETQYF. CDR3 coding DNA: TGTGCCAGCAGCGTCGGGACAGGGAGGGAAGAGACCCAGTACTTC.

The CDR3 DNA follows: TGTGCCAGTAGTCCCAAGAGGGCCAAGGATGAGCAGTTCTTC. Its protein product is CASSPKRAKDEQFF. The chain links TRBV19 to TRBJ2-1, with D perhaps TRBD2 (5 bases). The CDR3 length is 14 residues. Per the germline V gene, CDR1 is LNHDA and CDR2 is SQIVND (reference sequence). With 5 bases removed from V and 8 bases from J, the gap between germline ends came to 16 bases. The entire variable domain, with the rest obtained from reference TRBV19 and TRBJ2-1, is as follows: DGGITQSPKYLFRKEGQNVTLSCEQNLNHDAMYWYRQDPGQGLRLIYYSQIVNDFQKGDIAEGYSVSREKKESFPLTVTSAQKNPTAFYLCASSPKRAKDEQFFGPGTRLTVL.

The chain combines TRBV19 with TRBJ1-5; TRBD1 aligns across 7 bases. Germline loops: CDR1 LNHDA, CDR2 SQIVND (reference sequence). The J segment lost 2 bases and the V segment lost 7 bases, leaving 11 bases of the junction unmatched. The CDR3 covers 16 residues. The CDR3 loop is CASNPGTASGNQPQHF. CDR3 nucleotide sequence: TGTGCCAGTAACCCAGGGACAGCGTCGGGCAATCAGCCCCAGCATTTT.

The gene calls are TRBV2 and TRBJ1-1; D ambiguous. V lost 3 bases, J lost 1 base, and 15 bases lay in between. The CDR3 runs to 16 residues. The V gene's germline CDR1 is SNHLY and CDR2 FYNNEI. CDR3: CASSDWGGRGNTEAFF. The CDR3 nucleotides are TGTGCCAGCAGTGACTGGGGTGGCCGGGGGAACACTGAAGCTTTCTTT. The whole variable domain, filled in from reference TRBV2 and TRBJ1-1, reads EPEVTQTPSHQVTQMGQEVILRCVPISNHLYFYWYRQILGQKVEFLVSFYNNEISEKSEIFDDQFSVERPDGSNFTLKIRSTKLEDSAMYFCASSDWGGRGNTEAFFGQGTRLTVV.

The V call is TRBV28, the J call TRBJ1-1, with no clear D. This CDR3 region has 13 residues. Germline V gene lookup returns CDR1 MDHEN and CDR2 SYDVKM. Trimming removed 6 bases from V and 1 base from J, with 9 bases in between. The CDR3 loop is CASRFPGNTEAFF. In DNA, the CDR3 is TGTGCCAGCAGGTTCCCCGGGAACACTGAAGCTTTCTTT.

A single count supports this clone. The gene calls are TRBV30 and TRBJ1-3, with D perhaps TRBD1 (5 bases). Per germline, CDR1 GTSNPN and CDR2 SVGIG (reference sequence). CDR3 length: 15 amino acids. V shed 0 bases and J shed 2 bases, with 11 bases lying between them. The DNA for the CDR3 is TGTGCCTGGAGTGTAGGGGAAGTAACTGGAAACACCATATATTTT. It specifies CAWSVGEVTGNTIYF.

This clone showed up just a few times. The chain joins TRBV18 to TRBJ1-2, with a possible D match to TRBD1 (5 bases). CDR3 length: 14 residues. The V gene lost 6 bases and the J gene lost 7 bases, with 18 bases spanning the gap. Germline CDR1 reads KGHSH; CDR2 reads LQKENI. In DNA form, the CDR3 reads TGTGCCAGCTCCCCCGGAGAGGAGGGGCTTGGCTACACCTTC. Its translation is CASSPGEEGLGYTF. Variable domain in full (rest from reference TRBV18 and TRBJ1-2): NAGVMQNPRHLVRRRGQEARLRCSPMKGHSHVYWYRQLPEEGLKFMVYLQKENIIDESGMPKERFSAEFPKEGPSILRIQQVVRGDSAAYFCASSPGEEGLGYTFGSGTRLTVV.

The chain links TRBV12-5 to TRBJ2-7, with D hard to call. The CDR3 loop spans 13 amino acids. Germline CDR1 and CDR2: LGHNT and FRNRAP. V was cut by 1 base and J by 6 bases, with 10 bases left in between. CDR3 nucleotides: TGTGCTAGTGGTTTGGACAGCCTGGGCGAGCAGTACTTC. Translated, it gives CASGLDSLGEQYF.

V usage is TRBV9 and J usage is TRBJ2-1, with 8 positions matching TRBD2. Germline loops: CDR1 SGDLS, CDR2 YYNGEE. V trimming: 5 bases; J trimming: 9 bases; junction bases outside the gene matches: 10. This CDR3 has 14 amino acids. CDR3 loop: CASRKTGGPGEQFF. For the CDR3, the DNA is TGTGCCAGCAGGAAAACGGGAGGGCCTGGTGAGCAGTTCTTC.

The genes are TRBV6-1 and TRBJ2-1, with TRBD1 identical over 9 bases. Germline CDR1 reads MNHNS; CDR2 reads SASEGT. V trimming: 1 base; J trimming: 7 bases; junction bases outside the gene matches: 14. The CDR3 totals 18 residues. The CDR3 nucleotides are TGTGCCAGCAGTGAAGGAAGGCCCGGGACAGGGAGTAAGAATGAGCAGTTCTTC. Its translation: CASSEGRPGTGSKNEQFF.

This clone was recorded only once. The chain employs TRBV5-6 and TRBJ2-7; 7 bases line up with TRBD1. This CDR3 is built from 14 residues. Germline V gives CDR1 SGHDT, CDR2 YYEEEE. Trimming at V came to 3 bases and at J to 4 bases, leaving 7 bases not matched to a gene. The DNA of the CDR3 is TGTGCCAGCAGCTCCTCAGGGGGTATGTACGAGCAGTACTTC. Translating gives CASSSSGGMYEQYF. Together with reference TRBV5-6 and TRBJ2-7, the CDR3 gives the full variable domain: DAGVTQSPTHLIKTRGQQVTLRCSPKSGHDTVSWYQQALGQGPQFIFQYYEEEERQRGNFPDRFSGHQFPNYSSELNVNALLLGDSALYLCASSSSGGMYEQYFGPGTRLTVT.

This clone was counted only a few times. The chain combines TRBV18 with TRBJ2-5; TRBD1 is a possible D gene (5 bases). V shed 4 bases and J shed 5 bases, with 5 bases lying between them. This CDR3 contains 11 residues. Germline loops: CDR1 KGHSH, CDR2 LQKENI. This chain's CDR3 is CASSQGETQYF. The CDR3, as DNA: TGTGCCAGCTCACAGGGGGAGACCCAGTACTTC. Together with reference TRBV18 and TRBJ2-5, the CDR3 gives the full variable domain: NAGVMQNPRHLVRRRGQEARLRCSPMKGHSHVYWYRQLPEEGLKFMVYLQKENIIDESGMPKERFSAEFPKEGPSILRIQQVVRGDSAAYFCASSQGETQYFGPGTRLLVL.

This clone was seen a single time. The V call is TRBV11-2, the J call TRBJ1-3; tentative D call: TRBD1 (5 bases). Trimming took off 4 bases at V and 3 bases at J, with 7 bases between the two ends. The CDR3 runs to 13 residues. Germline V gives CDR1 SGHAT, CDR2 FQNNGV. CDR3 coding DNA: TGTGCCAGCAGCTCCGACAGTGGAAACACCATATATTTT. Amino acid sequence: CASSSDSGNTIYF.

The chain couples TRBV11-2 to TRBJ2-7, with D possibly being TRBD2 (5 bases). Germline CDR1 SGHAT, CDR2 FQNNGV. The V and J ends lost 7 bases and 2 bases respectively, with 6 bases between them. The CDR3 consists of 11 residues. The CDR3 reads CASTGTYEQYF. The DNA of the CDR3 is TGTGCCAGCACCGGGACCTACGAGCAGTACTTC.

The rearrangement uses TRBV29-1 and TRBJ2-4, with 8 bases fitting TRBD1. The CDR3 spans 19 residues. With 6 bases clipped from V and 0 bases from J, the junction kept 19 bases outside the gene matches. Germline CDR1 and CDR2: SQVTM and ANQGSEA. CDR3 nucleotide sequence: TGCAGCGTGCGAGGGCCCTACAGGGGGTCTAACCTAGCCAAAAACATTCAGTACTTC. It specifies CSVRGPYRGSNLAKNIQYF.

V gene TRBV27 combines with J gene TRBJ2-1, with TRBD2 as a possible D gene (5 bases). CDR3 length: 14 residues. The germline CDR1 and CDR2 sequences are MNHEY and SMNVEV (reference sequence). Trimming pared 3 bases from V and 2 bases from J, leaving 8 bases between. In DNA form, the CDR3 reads TGTGCCAGCAGTTTGGGAGAGACCTACAATGAGCAGTTCTTC. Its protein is CASSLGETYNEQFF.

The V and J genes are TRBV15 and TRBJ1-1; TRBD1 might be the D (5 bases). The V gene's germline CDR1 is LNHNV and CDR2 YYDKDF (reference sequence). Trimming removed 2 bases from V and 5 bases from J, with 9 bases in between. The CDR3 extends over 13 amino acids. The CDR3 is CATSRFGGTEAFF. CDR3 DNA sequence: TGTGCCACCAGCAGATTTGGGGGGACTGAAGCTTTCTTT.

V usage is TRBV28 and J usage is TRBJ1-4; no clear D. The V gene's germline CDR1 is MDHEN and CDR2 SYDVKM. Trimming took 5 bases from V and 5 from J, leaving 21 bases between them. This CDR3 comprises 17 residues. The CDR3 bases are TGTGCCAGCAGTCGAAGTAGCCACTCATTGTTCAATGAAAAACTGTTTTTT. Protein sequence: CASSRSSHSLFNEKLFF.

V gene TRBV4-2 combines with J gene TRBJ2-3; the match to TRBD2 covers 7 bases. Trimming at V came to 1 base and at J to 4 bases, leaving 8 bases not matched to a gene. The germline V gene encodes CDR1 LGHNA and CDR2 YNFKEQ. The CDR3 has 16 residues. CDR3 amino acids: CASSQAGRGRADTQYF. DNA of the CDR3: TGTGCCAGCAGCCAAGCCGGTCGAGGGAGGGCAGATACGCAGTATTTT.